This T cell receptor (beta chain) was documented in a study of vaccination effects on CD4 cells after COVID-19. Study context: Expansion with viral peptide pools was applied to antigen-specific CD4+ T cells by the ViraFEST assay prior to sequencing.

Assay used: immunoSEQ multiplex PCR; TCRdb lists only in-frame clones, some missing. This repertoire shows tens of thousands of clones, around 69% found once; its top ten account for roughly 11%. Researchers isolated CD4+ T cells once approximately ten days of culture had elapsed. The CDR3 runs to 19 residues. V lost 0 bases and J lost 1; bases outside the gene matches: 9. The germline V gene encodes CDR1 LNHDA and CDR2 SQIVND (reference sequence). With regard to this clone: The antigen remains unidentified.

The sequencing used CD4+ T cells from PBMCs cultured without peptide, collected before COVID-19 vaccination. The source of this sequence is a human donor who received a COVID-19 vaccine. The V and J genes are TRBV19 and TRBJ2-6, with TRBD1 matching over 7 bases. The CDR3 sequence: CASSIDLGQGVSGANVLTF. The DNA for the CDR3 is TGTGCCAGTAGTATAGATCTCGGGCAGGGGGTATCTGGGGCCAACGTCCTGACTTTC. Full variable domain (missing parts from reference TRBV19 and TRBJ2-6): DGGITQSPKYLFRKEGQNVTLSCEQNLNHDAMYWYRQDPGQGLRLIYYSQIVNDFQKGDIAEGYSVSREKKESFPLTVTSAQKNPTAFYLCASSIDLGQGVSGANVLTFGAGSRLTVL.